Given below is one T cell receptor (beta chain) in context. Germline CDR1 and CDR2: SNHLY and FYNNEI. The J segment lost 0 bases and the V segment lost 5 bases, leaving 7 bases of the junction unmatched. The CDR3 runs to 18 residues. These data originate in a study of technical replicates of blood from several donors. Only in-frame clones appear in the TCRdb table, and some are missing; sequencing was by immunoSEQ multiplex PCR. The data contain 65,000 to 75,000 clones, around 87% of them seen just once; the ten biggest clones take up more than 5%. This TCR was sampled from a human donor in good health. Some clones in this sample may be carry-over from other donors' samples. Sequenced material: PBMCs. The rearrangement joins TRBV2 to TRBJ2-2, with 12 bases matching TRBD2. CDR3 region: CASSPRLAGDTNTGELFF. The CDR3 DNA reads TGTGCCAGCAGTCCTAGACTAGCGGGGGACACGAACACCGGGGAGCTGTTTTTT.